The 29 T cell receptor beta chains listed next were all sequenced from one sample in a study of early T cells in non-severe SARS-CoV-2 infection. TCRdb processed the 5' RACE reads anew with MiXCR; each CDR3 protein has one entry. The data contain about 49,000 distinct CDR3 sequences, under 7.5% of them seen just once; the ten biggest clones take up approximately 2.8%. The specimen was whole blood, collected at baseline. The receptors were gathered from an adult who was a healthcare worker with PCR-confirmed SARS-CoV-2 infection or an uninfected control (not recorded which).

This clonotype was seen many times. The chain employs TRBV19 and TRBJ2-2, with 12 bases matching TRBD2. CDR1 is LNHDA, CDR2 SQIVND, per germline (reference sequence). J was trimmed by 7 bases and V by 9 bases; bases with no gene match: 6. The CDR3 extends over 14 amino acids. CDR3 residues: CASRLAGVRGELFF. The CDR3 DNA reads as TGTGCCAGCAGACTAGCGGGGGTGCGCGGGGAGCTGTTTTTT.

This clonotype was observed a handful of times. The V and J genes are TRBV14 and TRBJ2-7, with TRBD1 identical over 8 bases. The CDR3 sequence is 21 residues long. Germline values: CDR1 SGHDN, CDR2 FVKESK. V was pared by 0 bases and J by 2 bases, with 21 bases of the junction left unmatched. As DNA, the CDR3 is TGTGCCAGCAGCCAAGATCACCCTGCAGGGGGCCTCATCCAAATTCCCTACGAGCAGTACTTC. This sequence encodes CASSQDHPAGGLIQIPYEQYF. The whole variable domain, filled in from reference TRBV14 and TRBJ2-7, reads EAGVTQFPSHSVIEKGQTVTLRCDPISGHDNLYWYRRVMGKEIKFLLHFVKESKQDESGMPNNRFLAERTGGTYSTLKVQPAELEDSGVYFCASSQDHPAGGLIQIPYEQYFGPGTRLTVT.

Ten or more counts support this clonotype. This sequence joins TRBV7-2 and TRBJ2-5; 10 positions agree with TRBD1. V was pared by 1 base and J by 5 bases, with 1 base of the junction left unmatched. This CDR3 is built from 14 residues. Germline-derived CDR1 and CDR2 are SGHTA and FQGNSA. CDR3 protein: CASSLGTGGETQYF. In DNA form, the CDR3 reads TGTGCCAGCAGCTTAGGGACAGGGGGGGAGACCCAGTACTTC.

This clonotype has a count of ten or more. This rearrangement joins TRBV6-2 or TRBV6-3 to TRBJ2-1, with D possibly TRBD2 on 5 matching bases. The CDR3 runs to 15 residues. CDR1 is MNHEY, CDR2 SVGEGT, per germline. V lost 6 bases and J 2 bases, leaving 14 bases between the germline ends. As DNA, the CDR3 is TGTGCCAGCAGCCCGTGGGGAGCGACCTACAATGAGCAGTTCTTC. Its protein product is CASSPWGATYNEQFF.

This clonotype was seen more than once but under ten times. The chain carries TRBV19 and TRBJ2-6; possibly TRBD1 for D (5 bases). The germline V gene has CDR1 LNHDA and CDR2 SQIVND (reference sequence). The length of the CDR3 is 15 residues. Trimming pared 3 bases from V and 2 bases from J, leaving 8 bases between. In DNA, the CDR3 is TGTGCCAGTAGTATGAAGGGGACTGGGGCCAACGTCCTGACTTTC. Translating gives CASSMKGTGANVLTF.

This clonotype was detected ten times or more. This chain connects TRBV9 to TRBJ2-2, with D perhaps TRBD2 (5 bases). Germline CDR1 SGDLS, CDR2 YYNGEE. V was shortened by 0 bases and J by 6 bases, with 9 bases between the two germline ends. This CDR3 spans 14 amino acids. CDR3 amino acids: CASSVVLASGELFF. CDR3 nucleotide sequence: TGTGCCAGCAGCGTAGTCCTAGCATCCGGGGAGCTGTTTTTT. The variable domain in full, with the rest retrieved from reference TRBV9 and TRBJ2-2, is DSGVTQTPKHLITATGQRVTLRCSPRSGDLSVYWYQQSLDQGLQFLIQYYNGEERAKGNILERFSAQQFPDLHSELNLSSLELGDSALYFCASSVVLASGELFFGEGSRLTVL.

At least ten counts were recorded for this clonotype. This chain uses TRBV13 with TRBJ2-7; unclear D gene. The CDR3 has 13 residues. Trimming cost V 0 bases and J 7 bases, with 10 bases left between them. Germline CDR1 reads PRHDT; CDR2 reads FYEKMQ (reference sequence). CDR3: CASSLGRYREQYF. The CDR3 DNA follows: TGTGCCAGCAGCTTAGGCAGGTATAGGGAGCAGTACTTC.

This clonotype was observed many times. The chain joins TRBV7-2 to TRBJ2-7, with TRBD2 identical over 8 bases. Trimming at V came to 5 bases and at J to 4 bases, leaving 10 bases not matched to a gene. The length of the CDR3 is 15 residues. Germline CDR1 SGHTA, CDR2 FQGNSA. CDR3 residues: CASSLPGTRMYEQYF. The CDR3 DNA reads as TGTGCCAGCAGCCTACCCGGGACTAGAATGTACGAGCAGTACTTC.

Many counts were recorded for this clonotype. V gene TRBV20-1 combines with J gene TRBJ2-5, with D tentatively TRBD1 or TRBD2 (5 bases each). The CDR3 has 12 amino acids. Germline CDR1 DFQATT, CDR2 SNEGSKA (reference sequence). V was pared by 3 bases and J by 4 bases, with 9 bases between. This CDR3 reads CSASPGTETQYF. The CDR3 DNA reads as TGCAGTGCTAGCCCGGGGACAGAGACCCAGTACTTC.

This clonotype was seen at least ten times. The CDR3 spells CATKSAGTYNEQFF. The CDR3 DNA reads as TGTGCCACCAAATCGGCAGGGACCTACAATGAGCAGTTCTTC. This chain links TRBV15 with TRBJ2-1; D may be TRBD1 (5 bases). The CDR3 consists of 14 residues. Germline CDR1 reads LNHNV; CDR2 reads YYDKDF (reference sequence). With 7 bases removed from V and 2 bases from J, the gap between germline ends came to 12 bases.

This clonotype has a handful of counts. V gene TRBV6-6 combines with J gene TRBJ1-5; D uncertain. Germline V gives CDR1 MNHNY, CDR2 SVGAGI (reference sequence). The CDR3 has 13 residues. V lost 2 bases and J lost 4, with 6 bases in between. CDR3 sequence reads: CASSYDGNQPQHF. CDR3 nucleotide sequence: TGTGCCAGCAGTTACGATGGAAATCAGCCCCAGCATTTT.

This clonotype was counted many times. The chain uses TRBV11-2 and TRBJ2-7; 7 bases are a match to TRBD1. The CDR3 runs to 15 residues. The junction had 4 bases not matched to a gene; V was cut back by 2 bases and J by 0 bases. Germline V gene data show CDR1 as SGHAT and CDR2 as FQNNGV. This chain's CDR3 is CASSLKAGGSYEQYF. The DNA of the CDR3 is TGTGCCAGCAGCTTAAAGGCAGGGGGCTCCTACGAGCAGTACTTC. The whole variable domain, remainder taken from reference TRBV11-2 and TRBJ2-7, is EAGVAQSPRYKIIEKRQSVAFWCNPISGHATLYWYQQILGQGPKLLIQFQNNGVVDDSQLPKDRFSAERLKGVDSTLKIQPAKLEDSAVYLCASSLKAGGSYEQYFGPGTRLTVT.

V and J are TRBV7-2 and TRBJ2-2, with 11 bases fitting TRBD1. The trim removed 5 bases at V and 6 bases at J, leaving 8 bases unmatched. The CDR3 runs to 16 residues. The germline gives CDR1 SGHTA, CDR2 FQGNSA. CDR3 nucleotide sequence: TGTGCCAGCAGCCCGAGGCCGGGACAGGGGGCCGGGGAGCTGTTTTTT. This gives the protein CASSPRPGQGAGELFF.

This CDR3 reads CASSFRAGTSTGELFF. CDR3 sequence (DNA): TGTGCCAGCAGCTTCCGGGCAGGGACAAGCACCGGGGAGCTGTTTTTT. The rearrangement uses TRBV7-9 and TRBJ2-2; TRBD1 is a possible D gene (6 bases). V lost 3 bases and J lost 4, with 15 bases in between. The V gene's germline CDR1 is SEHNR and CDR2 FQNEAQ (reference sequence). The CDR3 length is 16 residues.

The CDR3 coding sequence is TGTGCCAGCACCAACGGGGGACACCTGAACACTGAAGCTTTCTTT. It specifies CASTNGGHLNTEAFF. V and J are TRBV6-5 and TRBJ1-1; the D gene is possibly TRBD1 (6 bases). This CDR3 has 15 residues. Deletions cut 7 bases from V and 0 bases from J, with 15 bases between. Germline V gives CDR1 MNHEY, CDR2 SVGAGI.

This clonotype was seen at least ten times. The chain employs TRBV7-2 and TRBJ2-5; maybe TRBD2 (6 bases). Germline V gene data show CDR1 as SGHTA and CDR2 as FQGNSA. V was clipped by 2 bases and J by 3 bases, with 13 bases between them. This CDR3 comprises 15 residues. This chain's CDR3 is CASSLWLRGKETQYF. CDR3 nucleotide sequence: TGTGCCAGCAGCTTATGGTTGCGGGGTAAAGAGACCCAGTACTTC.

At least ten counts were recorded for this clonotype. The gene calls are TRBV7-9 and TRBJ2-7, with D possibly being TRBD1 (7 bases). The germline gives CDR1 SEHNR, CDR2 FQNEAQ (reference sequence). The CDR3 contains 14 residues. Trimming left V 6 bases short and J 0 bases short, with 12 bases between. This CDR3 reads CASSRGTASYEQYF. The CDR3 bases are TGTGCCAGCAGTCGGGGGACAGCCTCCTACGAGCAGTACTTC.

This clonotype has ten or more counts. This sequence joins TRBV6-2 or TRBV6-3 and TRBJ2-4; no definite D call. Trimming pared 10 bases from V and 0 bases from J, leaving 10 bases between. CDR3 size: 13 residues. Germline CDR1 and CDR2: MNHEY and SVGEGT. This CDR3 is CATSGLAKNIQYF. The CDR3 coding sequence is TGTGCCACCTCCGGGCTAGCCAAAAACATTCAGTACTTC.

This clonotype has a count of ten or more. The chain uses TRBV7-6 and TRBJ1-2; D is ambiguous. This CDR3 has 16 residues. In germline, CDR1 is SGHVS, CDR2 FNYEAQ. The ends were cut back, 5 bases at V and 7 bases at J, with 23 bases in the middle. The CDR3 loop is CASSQPWHPLATGYTF. Here the CDR3 DNA reads TGTGCCAGCAGCCAACCTTGGCATCCGCTAGCGACTGGCTACACCTTC. The entire variable domain, with the rest obtained from reference TRBV7-6 and TRBJ1-2, is as follows: GAGVSQSPRYKVTKRGQDVALRCDPISGHVSLYWYRQALGQGPEFLTYFNYEAQQDKSGLPNDRFSAERPEGSISTLTIQRTEQRDSAMYRCASSQPWHPLATGYTFGSGTRLTVV.

This chain connects TRBV21-1 to TRBJ1-5; TRBD1, the table's D call, lacks a check against the DNA. TRBV21-1 is assigned pseudogene status. This CDR3 spans 19 amino acids. The CDR3 sequence: CASSKARQGGLTGNQPQHF. DNA for the CDR3: TGTGCCAGCAGCAAAGCGAGACAGGGAGGACTTACAGGCAATCAGCCCCAGCATTTT.

Ten or more counts support this clonotype. This chain connects TRBV7-2 to TRBJ1-1; no clear D. Trimming removed 1 base at V and 6 bases at J, with 12 bases between. The CDR3 has 14 amino acids. Germline loops: CDR1 SGHTA, CDR2 FQGNSA. The DNA for the CDR3 is TGTGCCAGCAGCTTAGAAGGTATTCGCGCTGAAGCTTTCTTT. Translating gives CASSLEGIRAEAFF.

This clonotype has at least ten counts. This chain uses TRBV12-5 with TRBJ2-7, with D perhaps assigned TRBD1 or TRBD2 (5 bases each). Germline lookup yields CDR1 LGHNT and CDR2 FRNRAP. This CDR3 contains 15 residues. V lost 1 base and J 4 bases, leaving 14 bases between the germline ends. CDR3 in amino acids: CASGLGRARGYEQYF. The CDR3 nucleotides are TGTGCTAGTGGTTTGGGCAGGGCCCGAGGGTACGAGCAGTACTTC. The variable domain in full, with the rest retrieved from reference TRBV12-5 and TRBJ2-7, is DARVTQTPRHKVTEMGQEVTMRCQPILGHNTVFWYRQTMMQGLELLAYFRNRAPLDDSGMPKDRFSAEMPDATLATLKIQPSEPRDSAVYFCASGLGRARGYEQYFGPGTRLTVT.

This clonotype has a count of ten or more. The chain recombines TRBV24-1 with TRBJ2-5; D is possibly TRBD1 (6 bases). V shed 3 bases and J shed 5 bases, with 12 bases lying between them. This CDR3 is 14 amino acids long. Germline CDR1 is KGHDR and CDR2 is SFDVKD. The CDR3 bases are TGTGCCACCAGTGATCCAGGGGTTGGGGAGACCCAGTACTTC. Translation: CATSDPGVGETQYF.

In this sample, this clonotype turned up many times. The gene calls are TRBV24-1 and TRBJ2-3; TRBD2 matches at 9 bases. The CDR3 totals 18 residues. Losses at the gene ends were 5 bases for V and 6 bases for J; bases not matched to a gene: 17. Germline CDR1 reads KGHDR; CDR2 reads SFDVKD. CDR3 residues: CATSGLGLAGPNADTQYF. The CDR3 DNA follows: TGTGCCACCAGTGGGCTTGGGCTAGCGGGGCCTAATGCGGATACGCAGTATTTT.

This clonotype was seen a handful of times. The CDR3, as DNA: TGCGCCAGCAGCCAGGGGACGGGAAACTATGGCTACACCTTC. As protein: CASSQGTGNYGYTF. The chain recombines TRBV4-1 with TRBJ1-2, with a weak D call TRBD1 (5 bases). V was shortened by 3 bases and J by 2 bases, with 10 bases between the two germline ends. The CDR3 contains 14 residues. The germline gives CDR1 MGHRA, CDR2 YSYEKL.

This clonotype showed up many times. The chain is built from TRBV18 and TRBJ2-1; 7 bases match TRBD2. This CDR3 has 15 residues. Germline trimming cut 2 bases from V and 5 bases from J; bases unmatched to any gene: 6. Per the germline V gene, CDR1 is KGHSH and CDR2 is LQKENI. The CDR3 DNA sequence: TGTGCCAGCTCACCATTGGCGGGGGTGAACAATGAGCAGTTCTTC. It yields the protein CASSPLAGVNNEQFF.

This clonotype has just a few counts. The rearrangement uses TRBV12-3 or TRBV12-4 and TRBJ2-7; 8 nucleotides align to TRBD1. The junction had 4 bases not matched to a gene; V was cut back by 6 bases and J by 0 bases. This CDR3 has 14 amino acids. The CDR3 is CASRGTGLSYEQYF. The CDR3 nucleotides read TGTGCCAGCAGGGGGACAGGACTCTCCTACGAGCAGTACTTC.

This clonotype showed up many times. The chain combines TRBV4-2 with TRBJ1-2; D gene uncertain. Trimming shortened V by 7 bases and J by 4 bases, and 19 bases separated the two germline ends. Germline CDR1 is LGHNA and CDR2 is YNFKEQ. This CDR3 has 15 amino acids. The DNA of the CDR3 is TGTGCCAGCACCCCCCGGGAGACGGCCAGCTATGGCTACACCTTC. Its protein is CASTPRETASYGYTF.

The J gene is TRBJ2-7, the V gene TRBV28; D possibly corresponds to TRBD2 (6 bases). Trimming cost V 5 bases and J 1 base, with 24 bases left between them. Germline values: CDR1 MDHEN, CDR2 SYDVKM. The CDR3 sequence is 18 residues long. Here the CDR3 reads CASSPGGDLSFGSYEQYF. In DNA form, the CDR3 reads TGTGCCAGCAGTCCCGGAGGGGACCTTTCCTTCGGGTCCTACGAGCAGTACTTC.